The 21 T cell receptor beta chains reported below all come from one sample, sequenced in a study of blood T cell repertoires in COVID-19. The data were produced by immunoSEQ multiplex PCR, yet TCRdb's version contains in-frame clones alone and is incomplete. The repertoire holds under 550,000 clones, with approximately 90% as singletons. Source material: peripheral blood. These receptors were collected from a man between 18 and 29 years old with COVID-19, enrolled during active disease.

The J gene is TRBJ2-2, the V gene TRBV9; 10 bases agree with TRBD2. The germline V gene has CDR1 SGDLS and CDR2 YYNGEE. The CDR3 length is 15 residues. V was pared by 5 bases and J by 4 bases, with 5 bases of the junction left unmatched. The CDR3: CASSLSGRATGELFF. CDR3 DNA: TGTGCCAGCAGTTTAAGCGGGAGGGCCACCGGGGAGCTGTTTTTT.

In DNA, the CDR3 is TGTGCCAGCAATTCACAGGGGACCGACGAGCAGTACTTC. It translates to CASNSQGTDEQYF. The rearrangement links TRBV6-6 to TRBJ2-7, with TRBD1 matching 7 bases. Germline CDR1 reads MNHNY; CDR2 reads SVGAGI (reference sequence). The CDR3 has 13 residues. After removal of 7 bases from V and 5 bases from J, the junction contained 8 bases not matched to a gene.

As DNA, the CDR3 is TGTGCCAGCAGCTTAACGGGCGGGGGGACTTACAATGAGCAGTTCTTC. It specifies CASSLTGGGTYNEQFF. This chain links TRBV11-2 with TRBJ2-1; TRBD2 agrees at 8 bases. This CDR3 is built from 16 residues. Germline CDR1 is SGHAT and CDR2 is FQNNGV. The V gene end was trimmed by 2 bases and the J gene end by 4 bases; junction bases not matched to a gene: 7. The full variable domain, completed using reference TRBV11-2 and TRBJ2-1, is EAGVAQSPRYKIIEKRQSVAFWCNPISGHATLYWYQQILGQGPKLLIQFQNNGVVDDSQLPKDRFSAERLKGVDSTLKIQPAKLEDSAVYLCASSLTGGGTYNEQFFGPGTRLTVL.

The chain combines TRBV18 with TRBJ2-7; 8 bases match TRBD1. V was pared by 3 bases and J by 5 bases, with 6 bases of the junction left unmatched. The CDR3 is 14 residues long. CDR1 KGHSH and CDR2 LQKENI come from the germline V gene. The CDR3 sequence: CASSPRTGSDEQYF. The CDR3 nucleotides read TGTGCCAGCTCACCTCGGACAGGGAGCGACGAGCAGTACTTC. Based on the CDR3 plus reference TRBV18 and TRBJ2-7, the full variable domain is NAGVMQNPRHLVRRRGQEARLRCSPMKGHSHVYWYRQLPEEGLKFMVYLQKENIIDESGMPKERFSAEFPKEGPSILRIQQVVRGDSAAYFCASSPRTGSDEQYFGPGTRLTVT.

The chain has TRBV5-4 and TRBJ2-1; 8 bases are shared with TRBD2. Germline V gene lookup returns CDR1 SGHNT and CDR2 YYREEE (reference sequence). The CDR3 is 16 amino acids. J gave up 7 bases and V 4 bases, and 13 bases lay outside the gene matches. The DNA for the CDR3 is TGTGCCAGCAGCGATCGTTTAGCGGGAATCGGGAATGAGCAGTTCTTC. It translates to CASSDRLAGIGNEQFF.

The CDR3 DNA reads as TGTGCCAGCAGACCCGTCGGGGGGAATGAAAAACTGTTTTTT. Amino acid sequence: CASRPVGGNEKLFF. The chain uses TRBV11-2 and TRBJ1-4, with a tentative D call TRBD1 (5 bases). This CDR3 region has 14 residues. Germline V gene sequence: CDR1 SGHAT, CDR2 FQNNGV. The V end was cut by 6 bases, the J end by 5 bases, with 13 bases between.

This clone has just one count. V is TRBV5-5 and J is TRBJ2-7, with 7 bases matching TRBD1. The ends lost 2 bases at V and 2 bases at J; junction bases unmatched: 4. In germline, CDR1 is SGHKS, CDR2 YYEKEE (reference sequence). The CDR3 extends over 14 amino acids. This CDR3 is CASSFAQGAYEQYF. As DNA, the CDR3 is TGTGCCAGCAGCTTCGCCCAGGGGGCCTACGAGCAGTACTTC.

This clone has a single count. The genes are TRBV14 and TRBJ2-7, with a tentative D call TRBD2 (6 bases). The CDR3 runs 12 residues. Trimming pared 8 bases from V and 7 bases from J, leaving 15 bases between. The germline V gene has CDR1 SGHDN and CDR2 FVKESK. CDR3 nucleotides: TGTGCCAGCGGTGGAGGGATAGGGGAGCAGTACTTC. Its translation is CASGGGIGEQYF.

The V and J genes are TRBV25-1 and TRBJ2-3; weak D call: TRBD1 (5 bases). CDR3 size: 16 residues. Trimming pared 6 bases from V and 6 bases from J, leaving 22 bases between. In germline, CDR1 is MGHDK, CDR2 SYGVNS. This CDR3 is CASRPAYGQGPDTQYF. The CDR3 bases are TGTGCCAGCAGGCCCGCATATGGGCAGGGTCCTGATACGCAGTATTTT. Filled out from reference TRBV25-1 and TRBJ2-3, the complete variable domain reads EADIYQTPRYLVIGTGKKITLECSQTMGHDKMYWYQQDPGMELHLIHYSYGVNSTEKGDLSSESTVSRIRTEHFPLTLESARPSHTSQYLCASRPAYGQGPDTQYFGPGTRLTVL.

This clone was picked up a small number of times. The rearrangement joins TRBV2 to TRBJ1-1, with 9 bases fitting TRBD1. V was clipped by 6 bases and J by 3 bases; unmatched bases: 14. The CDR3 has 17 residues. The germline CDR1 and CDR2 sequences are SNHLY and FYNNEI. DNA for the CDR3: TGTGCCAGCAGACTCTCAACAGGGGGCCGTGGGTACACTGAAGCTTTCTTT. Protein sequence: CASRLSTGGRGYTEAFF.

V and J are TRBV4-1 and TRBJ1-4; TRBD1 agrees at 8 bases. The CDR3 covers 14 residues. V was pared by 0 bases and J by 8 bases, with 2 bases of the junction left unmatched. Per the germline V gene, CDR1 is MGHRA and CDR2 is YSYEKL. CDR3 DNA sequence: TGCGCCAGCAGCCAAGACAGGGGGCTAGAAAAACTGTTTTTT. It translates to CASSQDRGLEKLFF.

CDR3 loop: CASSQVPSRQGGNEQFF. DNA for the CDR3: TGTGCCAGCAGCCAAGTTCCTTCCCGACAGGGCGGGAATGAGCAGTTCTTC. The rearrangement links TRBV3-1 (or the pseudogene TRBV3-2) to TRBJ2-1; 7 bases map to TRBD1. The CDR3 length is 17 residues. V shed 1 base, J shed 7 bases, and the junction held 13 bases outside the gene matches. Germline CDR1 is LGHDT and CDR2 is YNNKEL (reference sequence).

The rearrangement joins TRBV6-1 to TRBJ1-1, with TRBD1 matching over 11 bases. V lost 2 bases to trimming and J lost 4 bases; unmatched junction nucleotides: 3. This CDR3 spans 15 amino acids. Germline V lookup: CDR1 MNHNS, CDR2 SASEGT. CDR3 bases: TGTGCCAGCAGTGAAATGGGGACAGGGGGCACTGAAGCTTTCTTT. Translation gives CASSEMGTGGTEAFF.

CDR3 coding DNA: TGTGCCAGCAGCCTCTTCACCGGGGAGCTGTTTTTT. Protein sequence: CASSLFTGELFF. The V gene is TRBV9, the J gene TRBJ2-2, with no clear D. V lost 4 bases and J 4 bases, leaving 5 bases between the germline ends. Germline V gene lookup returns CDR1 SGDLS and CDR2 YYNGEE. The CDR3 contains 12 residues.

The chain uses TRBV6-1 and TRBJ1-1; D ambiguous. Germline V lookup: CDR1 MNHNS, CDR2 SASEGT. The CDR3 extends over 12 amino acids. Trimming stripped 1 base from V and 11 bases from J, with 11 bases between. For the CDR3, the DNA is TGTGCCAGCAGTGAAGGCCGGGAGAGGGCTTTCTTT. Protein sequence: CASSEGRERAFF.

In its sample, this clone was seen once. The chain joins TRBV9 to TRBJ1-2, with 7 bases fitting TRBD1. In germline, CDR1 is SGDLS, CDR2 YYNGEE. V dropped 3 bases and J dropped 4; count of bases not matched to a gene: 12. The CDR3 runs to 16 residues. The CDR3 bases are TGTGCCAGCAGCGCCAGGGACAGCTTAAGTTCCTATGGCTACACCTTC. Translating gives CASSARDSLSSYGYTF.

The J gene is TRBJ2-7, the V gene TRBV28, with D tentatively TRBD2 (6 bases). Trimming pared 5 bases from V and 1 base from J, leaving 9 bases between. The CDR3 sequence is 13 residues long. The germline gives CDR1 MDHEN, CDR2 SYDVKM. CDR3 region: CASSEGTSYEQYF. The DNA of the CDR3 is TGTGCCAGCAGTGAAGGGACTTCCTACGAGCAGTACTTC.

This chain uses TRBV15 with TRBJ2-7; D gene uncertain. The CDR3 extends over 14 amino acids. Trimming shortened V by 4 bases and J by 3 bases, and 13 bases separated the two germline ends. Germline V CDR1 and CDR2: LNHNV, YYDKDF (reference sequence). CDR3 in DNA: TGTGCCACCAGCACCAACCTACACAGCTACGAGCAGTACTTC. Protein: CATSTNLHSYEQYF.

On this clone itself: Within the sample, other DNA sequences also encode this same CDR3. The rearrangement uses TRBV12-3 or TRBV12-4 and TRBJ1-2; unclear D gene. V lost 2 bases to trimming and J lost 5 bases, with 9 bases between them. The CDR3 runs to 13 residues. Here the CDR3 reads CASSLSTGYGYTF. The CDR3 DNA follows: TGTGCCAGCAGTTTATCCACCGGTTATGGCTACACCTTC.

The V call is TRBV3-1 (or the pseudogene TRBV3-2), the J call TRBJ2-5, with TRBD1 matching over 7 bases. Germline CDR1 and CDR2: LGHDT and YNNKEL (reference sequence). The J segment lost 4 bases and the V segment lost 0 bases, leaving 5 bases of the junction unmatched. The CDR3 spans 15 residues. The CDR3 loop is CASSQETGKGETQYF. The DNA for the CDR3 is TGTGCCAGCAGCCAAGAGACAGGGAAGGGAGAGACCCAGTACTTC.

The chain couples TRBV13 to TRBJ1-3; 7 bases agree with TRBD1. CDR3 size: 16 residues. CDR1 and CDR2 from the germline V gene are PRHDT and FYEKMQ (reference sequence). V shed 5 bases, J shed 0 bases, and the junction held 7 bases outside the gene matches. DNA for the CDR3: TGTGCCAGCAGCCCTGGGACAGACCTCTCTGGAAACACCATATATTTT. Residues: CASSPGTDLSGNTIYF.